The clone carrying this T cell receptor (beta chain) was seen more than once but under ten times. TCRdb's table, derived via immunoSEQ multiplex PCR, lists solely in-frame clones and lacks some. The sample has approximately 110,000 clones, around 85% seen once. The sample originates from a study of PD-L1 blockade in urothelial cancer. The CDR3 is 16 amino acids. Germline-derived CDR1 and CDR2 are SEHNR and FQNEAQ (reference sequence). With V trimmed by 0 bases and J by 6 bases, 7 bases remained unmatched. This rearrangement joins TRBV7-9 to TRBJ2-1; 8 nucleotides align to TRBD2. The input for sequencing was PBMCs, taken around atezolizumab (anti-PD-L1) treatment. The receptor was isolated from a man over 45 with urothelial cancer. CDR3 amino acids: CASSLAYSTSGNEQFF. The CDR3 nucleotides read TGTGCCAGCAGCTTAGCGTACTCTACTAGCGGCAATGAGCAGTTCTTC.